Listed here are 2 T cell receptor beta chains from one sample, sequenced in a study of blood T cell repertoires in COVID-19. TCRdb's table, derived via immunoSEQ multiplex PCR, lists solely in-frame clones and lacks some. The data contain about 170,000 clones, about four fifths of them singletons. The sample was peripheral blood. The receptors shown here come from a woman aged 80 or over with acute or convalescent COVID-19.

The chain joins TRBV29-1 to TRBJ1-5; D is perhaps TRBD1 (5 bases). V gave up 4 bases and J gave up 6 bases, with 13 bases separating them. Germline V gene sequence: CDR1 SQVTM, CDR2 ANQGSEA. CDR3 length: 13 residues. The CDR3 sequence: CSVGAGPRQPQHF. The DNA of the CDR3 is TGCAGCGTTGGCGCAGGGCCCCGTCAGCCCCAGCATTTT.

The V call is TRBV5-1, the J call TRBJ2-1, with 11 bases lining up with TRBD2. The ends lost 1 base at V and 2 bases at J; junction bases unmatched: 5. The germline CDR1 and CDR2 sequences are SGHRS and YFSETQ. The length of the CDR3 is 17 residues. The CDR3 DNA follows: TGCGCCAGCAGCTTGAGTGGGACTAGCGGAACCTACAATGAGCAGTTCTTC. Residues: CASSLSGTSGTYNEQFF.